The clone carrying this TCR beta chain was detected only once. Antigen specificity is unknown. The data belong to a study of OX40 agonist ivuxolimab in advanced cancers. The study, taken as a whole, reports: CD8+ T cells (on average) carried more expanded clones than CD4+ T cells. Compared with others, partial responders at 0.1-3.0 mg/kg displayed clonal expansion among the lowest.

Germline V gene data show CDR1 as SQVTM and CDR2 as ANQGSEA. CDR3 length: 13 residues. The V gene lost 8 bases and the J gene lost 4 bases, with 14 bases spanning the gap. Sequencing was performed with immunoSEQ multiplex PCR; in TCRdb, only in-frame clones are kept and a portion is missing. Of some 74,000 clones in the sample, 75% to 95% were seen once. The TCR originated in an adult with an advanced solid tumor such as melanoma, head and neck, liver or kidney cancer. The V and J genes are TRBV29-1 and TRBJ2-2; D ambiguous. The sample consisted of CD4+ or CD8+ T cells sorted from blood, taken in a trial of the OX40 agonist ivuxolimab. The CDR3 here is CSISGSVTGELFF. The CDR3 DNA is TGCAGCATCTCTGGTTCGGTCACCGGGGAGCTGTTTTTT.